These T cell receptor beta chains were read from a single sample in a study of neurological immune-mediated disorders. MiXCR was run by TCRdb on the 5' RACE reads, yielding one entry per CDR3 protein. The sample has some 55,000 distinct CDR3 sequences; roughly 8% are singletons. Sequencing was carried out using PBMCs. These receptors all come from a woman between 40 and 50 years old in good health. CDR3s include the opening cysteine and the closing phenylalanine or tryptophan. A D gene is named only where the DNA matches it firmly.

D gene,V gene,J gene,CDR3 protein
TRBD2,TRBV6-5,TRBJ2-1,CASSPLLGRAENEQFF
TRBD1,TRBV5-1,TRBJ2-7,CASSLEAGGVYEQYF
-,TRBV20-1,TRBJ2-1,CSARAGKLLFF
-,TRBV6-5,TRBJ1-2,CASSYYGRSYGYTF
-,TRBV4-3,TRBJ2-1,CASSQGTETSPQFF
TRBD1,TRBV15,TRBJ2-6,CATSRTPGQSTPSGANVLTF
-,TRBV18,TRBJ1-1,CASTIGGSNLNTEAFF
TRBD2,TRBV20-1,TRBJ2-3,CSARSEREYLDTQYF
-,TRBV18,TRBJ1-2,CASSPSPSYGYTF
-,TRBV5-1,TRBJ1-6,CASSRDGRNNSPLHF
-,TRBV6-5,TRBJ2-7,CASSSLLAGEQYF
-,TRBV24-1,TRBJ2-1,CATSDRLDNEQFF
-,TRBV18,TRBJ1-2,CASSPLGDYTF
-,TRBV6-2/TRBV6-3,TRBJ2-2,CASSPWTASTGELFF
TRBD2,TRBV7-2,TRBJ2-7,CASSLQGQRGFRSYEQYF
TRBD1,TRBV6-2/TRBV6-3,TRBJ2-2,CASRATGTPTTGELFF
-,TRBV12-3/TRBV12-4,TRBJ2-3,CASTPSPRGQSTDTQYF